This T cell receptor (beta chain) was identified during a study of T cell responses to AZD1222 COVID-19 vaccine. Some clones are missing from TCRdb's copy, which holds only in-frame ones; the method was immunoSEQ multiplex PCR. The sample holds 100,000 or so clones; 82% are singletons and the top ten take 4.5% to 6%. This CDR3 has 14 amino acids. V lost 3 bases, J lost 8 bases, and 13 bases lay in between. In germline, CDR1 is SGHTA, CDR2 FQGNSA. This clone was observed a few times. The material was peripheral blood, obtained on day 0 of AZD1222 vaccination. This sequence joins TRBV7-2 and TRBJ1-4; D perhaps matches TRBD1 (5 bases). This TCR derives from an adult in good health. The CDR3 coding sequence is TGTGCCAGCAGCTTGGACGGGGCGGGGGAAAAACTGTTTTTT. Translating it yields CASSLDGAGEKLFF.